What follows is one T cell receptor beta chain and its context. This sample is drawn from a study of blood T cell repertoires in COVID-19. Repertoires were generated with immunoSEQ multiplex PCR, while TCRdb's copy carries only in-frame clones and drops some. Counted here are about 47,000 clones, roughly 87% occurring once; the ten biggest clones make up less than 20%. V lost 2 bases to trimming and J lost 7 bases; unmatched junction nucleotides: 18. From germline, CDR1 is SGHRS and CDR2 YFSETQ. There are 19 residues in the CDR3. J is TRBJ2-3 and V is TRBV5-1; TRBD2 aligns across 11 bases. Sequences were obtained from peripheral blood. The TCR originated in a man aged 60 to 69 with active COVID-19. CDR3 DNA sequence: TGCGCCAGCAGCTTCCTACCGGGACTAGCGGATGGATTTTCCTATACGCAGTATTTT. Its translation is CASSFLPGLADGFSYTQYF.